The 21 T cell receptor beta chains reported below all come from one sample, sequenced in a study of OX40 agonist ivuxolimab in advanced cancers. Sequencing was performed with immunoSEQ multiplex PCR; in TCRdb, only in-frame clones are kept and a portion is missing. The table records 90,000 to 100,000 clones, about 90% of them present only once. This specimen consisted of CD4+ or CD8+ T cells sorted from blood, obtained in a trial of the OX40 agonist ivuxolimab. Receptors originate from an adult with an advanced solid tumor such as melanoma, head and neck, liver or kidney cancer.

In its sample, this clone was seen once. This sequence joins TRBV2 and TRBJ1-1, with D hard to call. Germline V gives CDR1 SNHLY, CDR2 FYNNEI. Between the trimmed V and J ends, which lost 7 bases and 10 bases, there was a span of 16 bases. The CDR3 extends over 12 amino acids. The CDR3 protein is CASILEGSRAFF. DNA of the CDR3: TGTGCCAGCATTCTAGAGGGATCTCGAGCTTTCTTT. Full variable domain (remainder filled in from reference TRBV2 and TRBJ1-1): EPEVTQTPSHQVTQMGQEVILRCVPISNHLYFYWYRQILGQKVEFLVSFYNNEISEKSEIFDDQFSVERPDGSNFTLKIRSTKLEDSAMYFCASILEGSRAFFGQGTRLTVV.

The genes are TRBV4-1 and TRBJ1-5; no firm D call. The CDR3 is 15 amino acids. V was clipped by 7 bases and J by 2 bases, with 15 bases between them. The germline gives CDR1 MGHRA, CDR2 YSYEKL. CDR3: CASTPGGVGNQPQHF. As DNA, the CDR3 is TGCGCCAGCACCCCGGGCGGGGTGGGCAATCAGCCCCAGCATTTT.

This clone turned up a few times. J is TRBJ1-1 and V is TRBV6-4; no clear D. The CDR3 totals 11 residues. Trimming stripped 4 bases from V and 11 bases from J, with 11 bases between. CDR1 and CDR2 from the germline V gene are MRHNA and SNTAGT. CDR3 region: CASSVSGVAFF. CDR3 DNA: TGTGCCAGCAGTGTTTCGGGTGTGGCTTTCTTT.

J is TRBJ1-3 and V is TRBV18; unclear D gene. The germline gives CDR1 KGHSH, CDR2 LQKENI. The CDR3 contains 15 residues. Trimming left V 8 bases short and J 2 bases short, with 16 bases between. The CDR3 bases are TGTGCCAGCCCCGCTGAGTCAAGGGCTGGAAACACCATATATTTT. Amino acid sequence: CASPAESRAGNTIYF.

This chain links TRBV28 with TRBJ1-6, with D possibly matching TRBD1 (5 bases). With 4 bases removed from V and 7 bases from J, the gap between germline ends came to 14 bases. Germline assignment: CDR1 MDHEN and CDR2 SYDVKM. The CDR3 is made up of 15 amino acids. The CDR3 sequence: CASSSPGGDNSPLHF. The CDR3 DNA reads TGTGCCAGCAGTTCCCCGGGGGGTGACAATTCACCCCTCCACTTT. The variable domain in full, with the rest retrieved from reference TRBV28 and TRBJ1-6, is DVKVTQSSRYLVKRTGEKVFLECVQDMDHENMFWYRQDPGLGLRLIYFSYDVKMKEKGDIPEGYSVSREKKERFSLILESASTNQTSMYLCASSSPGGDNSPLHFGNGTRLTVT.

The chain combines TRBV25-1 with TRBJ2-7; maybe TRBD1 (6 bases). The V gene's germline CDR1 is MGHDK and CDR2 SYGVNS. This CDR3 region has 13 residues. The germline V and J ends were trimmed by 6 bases and 4 bases, with 13 bases remaining between them. CDR3 loop: CASRTGSSYEQYF. CDR3 DNA sequence: TGTGCCAGCAGGACAGGATCCTCATACGAGCAGTACTTC.

The chain recombines TRBV12-1 with TRBJ1-5; the DNA was not used to check the table's D call, TRBD1. TRBV12-1 is labeled a pseudogene. The CDR3 runs to 17 residues. Written as DNA, the CDR3 is TGTGCCAGCAGCTTTCCAGGGGGCAGGATAGCCAATCAGCCCCAGCATTTT. This translates into CASSFPGGRIANQPQHF.

For the CDR3, the DNA is TGTGCCAGCAGCTTAGGGGGTTCGAGGAGTAAGGACACTGAAGCTTTCTTT. Protein sequence: CASSLGGSRSKDTEAFF. The V gene is TRBV7-2, the J gene TRBJ1-1; the D is unclear. The CDR3 runs 17 residues. V was cut by 1 base and J by 3 bases, with 18 bases left in between. Germline loops: CDR1 SGHTA, CDR2 FQGNSA.

The chain joins TRBV6-1 to TRBJ2-7; D possibly corresponds to TRBD2 (6 bases). Germline loops: CDR1 MNHNS, CDR2 SASEGT. CDR3 size: 14 residues. With 6 bases removed from V and 7 bases from J, the gap between germline ends came to 19 bases. The CDR3 loop reads CASRGTQYPLEQYF. The CDR3 coding sequence is TGTGCCAGCAGGGGGACTCAATACCCCCTGGAGCAGTACTTC.

The chain employs TRBV28 and TRBJ2-3; 7 bases fit TRBD2. The junction had 10 bases not matched to a gene; V was cut back by 7 bases and J by 6 bases. The CDR3 is made up of 14 amino acids. CDR1 is MDHEN and CDR2 is SYDVKM in the germline V gene. The CDR3 spells CASTPLAGVDTQYF. The CDR3 DNA follows: TGTGCCAGCACCCCGTTGGCGGGGGTTGATACGCAGTATTTT. Full variable domain (rest looked up from reference TRBV28 and TRBJ2-3): DVKVTQSSRYLVKRTGEKVFLECVQDMDHENMFWYRQDPGLGLRLIYFSYDVKMKEKGDIPEGYSVSREKKERFSLILESASTNQTSMYLCASTPLAGVDTQYFGPGTRLTVL.

The CDR3, as DNA: TGCAGCGTTGCCGGGGCTGAAGCTTTCTTT. Protein sequence: CSVAGAEAFF. The chain carries TRBV29-1 and TRBJ1-1; D call uncertain. Per the germline V gene, CDR1 is SQVTM and CDR2 is ANQGSEA. V gave up 4 bases and J gave up 6 bases, with 6 bases separating them. This CDR3 contains 10 residues.

This chain joins TRBV28 and TRBJ1-2; possibly TRBD1 for D (5 bases). Trimming left V 7 bases short and J 0 bases short, with 15 bases between. The CDR3 length is 15 residues. The germline CDR1 and CDR2 sequences are MDHEN and SYDVKM. CDR3 bases: TGTGCCAGCACCGATACCGGGACCCCTAACTATGGCTACACCTTC. Its translation: CASTDTGTPNYGYTF.

This CDR3 reads CASSAGTGLETQYF. CDR3 sequence (DNA): TGTGCCAGCAGCGCCGGGACAGGGCTAGAGACCCAGTACTTC. The J gene is TRBJ2-5, the V gene TRBV7-9; 9 nucleotides line up with TRBD1. Germline CDR1 reads SEHNR; CDR2 reads FQNEAQ (reference sequence). J lost 4 bases, V lost 5 bases, and 5 bases had no gene match. The CDR3 is 14 amino acids. Complete variable domain (other parts from reference TRBV7-9 and TRBJ2-5): DTGVSQNPRHKITKRGQNVTFRCDPISEHNRLYWYRQTLGQGPEFLTYFQNEAQLEKSRLLSDRFSAERPKGSFSTLEIQRTEQGDSAMYLCASSAGTGLETQYFGPGTRLLVL.

This clone occurred once. The CDR3: CASRTGPEGSYEQYF. CDR3 bases: TGTGCCAGCAGGACCGGACCGGAGGGCTCCTACGAGCAGTACTTC. The V and J genes are TRBV6-5 and TRBJ2-7; tentatively, D is TRBD2 (6 bases). V lost 6 bases to trimming and J lost 0 bases, with 15 bases between them. Germline lookup yields CDR1 MNHEY and CDR2 SVGAGI. The CDR3 sequence is 15 residues long.

This clone was observed a single time. The chain is built from TRBV19 and TRBJ2-5; TRBD1 matches at 10 bases. Germline CDR1 and CDR2: LNHDA and SQIVND (reference sequence). Trimming removed 5 bases from V and 0 bases from J; junction bases left unmatched: 6. This CDR3 has 16 residues. For the CDR3, the DNA is TGTGCCAGTAGTCCGGGACAGGGGCTGGACCAAGAGACCCAGTACTTC. This translates into CASSPGQGLDQETQYF. The full variable domain, completed using reference TRBV19 and TRBJ2-5, is DGGITQSPKYLFRKEGQNVTLSCEQNLNHDAMYWYRQDPGQGLRLIYYSQIVNDFQKGDIAEGYSVSREKKESFPLTVTSAQKNPTAFYLCASSPGQGLDQETQYFGPGTRLLVL.

This clone was observed a few times. The chain couples TRBV30 to TRBJ1-5, with D perhaps TRBD1 (6 bases). Trimming left V 4 bases short and J 2 bases short, with 9 bases between. This CDR3 spans 13 amino acids. Germline-derived CDR1 and CDR2 are GTSNPN and SVGIG (reference sequence). CDR3 DNA sequence: TGTGCCTGGATGCCAGGGGGCAATCAGCCCCAGCATTTT. It codes for CAWMPGGNQPQHF.

This chain connects TRBV7-2 to TRBJ1-3, with D uncertain. V was shortened by 1 base and J by 3 bases, with 7 bases between the two germline ends. Germline V gene sequence: CDR1 SGHTA, CDR2 FQGNSA. The CDR3 extends over 14 amino acids. The CDR3: CASSLVGSGNTIYF. Here the CDR3 DNA reads TGTGCCAGCAGCTTAGTAGGGAGTGGAAACACCATATATTTT.

The chain employs TRBV5-6 and TRBJ1-6; maybe TRBD1 (6 bases). The CDR3 is 15 amino acids. The V gene lost 4 bases and the J gene lost 6 bases, with 14 bases spanning the gap. The V gene's germline CDR1 is SGHDT and CDR2 YYEEEE. CDR3 sequence: CASSRGQLANSPLHF. The CDR3 DNA is TGTGCCAGCAGCCGCGGACAGCTTGCTAATTCACCCCTCCACTTT. The full variable domain, in which reference TRBV5-6 and TRBJ1-6 provide the parts outside the CDR3, is DAGVTQSPTHLIKTRGQQVTLRCSPKSGHDTVSWYQQALGQGPQFIFQYYEEEERQRGNFPDRFSGHQFPNYSSELNVNALLLGDSALYLCASSRGQLANSPLHFGNGTRLTVT.

The chain combines TRBV28 with TRBJ1-2; 10 nucleotides align to TRBD1. CDR3 length: 15 amino acids. After removal of 3 bases from V and 4 bases from J, the junction contained 5 bases not matched to a gene. Germline CDR1 is MDHEN and CDR2 is SYDVKM. Written as DNA, the CDR3 is TGTGCCAGCAGTTTCCCGAGGACAGGGGGCTATGGCTACACCTTC. Its protein product is CASSFPRTGGYGYTF.

The chain carries TRBV5-6 and TRBJ1-5; 9 positions match TRBD1. This CDR3 is 14 amino acids long. The germline CDR1 and CDR2 sequences are SGHDT and YYEEEE. With V trimmed by 4 bases and J by 5 bases, 4 bases remained unmatched. CDR3 DNA sequence: TGTGCCAGCAGCGGGCGGACAGGGGATCAGCCCCAGCATTTT. Its protein is CASSGRTGDQPQHF.

The rearrangement uses TRBV18 and TRBJ2-1, with TRBD2 matching over 8 bases. The junction had 14 bases not matched to a gene; V was cut back by 6 bases and J by 7 bases. Germline V gene sequence: CDR1 KGHSH, CDR2 LQKENI. The length of the CDR3 is 16 residues. The CDR3 loop reads CASSTNSGGAGNEQFF. CDR3 sequence (DNA): TGTGCCAGCTCCACTAATTCCGGGGGGGCTGGTAATGAGCAGTTCTTC.